This TCR beta chain derives from a study of blood T cell repertoires in COVID-19. At the level of the study: The United States, Italy and Spain provided the acute and convalescent COVID-19 samples. PBMCs, B-cell-depleted T cells, or T cells provided the cDNA or gDNA that made up the material.

CDR1 and CDR2 from the germline V gene are SGHNT and YENEEA. Trimming cost V 3 bases and J 5 bases, with 14 bases left between them. The CDR3 contains 15 residues. As processed by the authors: The assay estimated nucleated cells by amplifying reference gene primers. Clones were sequenced by immunoSEQ multiplex PCR, and TCRdb holds only the in-frame ones, with some missing. V and J calls plus clone size are reproduced from that table; the DNA served to infer D and trimming. Of 100,000 to 150,000 clones listed, roughly 88% are singletons. J is TRBJ2-1 and V is TRBV11-3; TRBD2 is a possible D gene (6 bases). The clonotype originates from a man aged 65 to 79 with active COVID-19. Material: peripheral blood. CDR3 region: CASSFLAGIDNEQFF. The DNA for the CDR3 is TGTGCCAGCAGCTTTCTTGCGGGAATAGACAATGAGCAGTTCTTC.